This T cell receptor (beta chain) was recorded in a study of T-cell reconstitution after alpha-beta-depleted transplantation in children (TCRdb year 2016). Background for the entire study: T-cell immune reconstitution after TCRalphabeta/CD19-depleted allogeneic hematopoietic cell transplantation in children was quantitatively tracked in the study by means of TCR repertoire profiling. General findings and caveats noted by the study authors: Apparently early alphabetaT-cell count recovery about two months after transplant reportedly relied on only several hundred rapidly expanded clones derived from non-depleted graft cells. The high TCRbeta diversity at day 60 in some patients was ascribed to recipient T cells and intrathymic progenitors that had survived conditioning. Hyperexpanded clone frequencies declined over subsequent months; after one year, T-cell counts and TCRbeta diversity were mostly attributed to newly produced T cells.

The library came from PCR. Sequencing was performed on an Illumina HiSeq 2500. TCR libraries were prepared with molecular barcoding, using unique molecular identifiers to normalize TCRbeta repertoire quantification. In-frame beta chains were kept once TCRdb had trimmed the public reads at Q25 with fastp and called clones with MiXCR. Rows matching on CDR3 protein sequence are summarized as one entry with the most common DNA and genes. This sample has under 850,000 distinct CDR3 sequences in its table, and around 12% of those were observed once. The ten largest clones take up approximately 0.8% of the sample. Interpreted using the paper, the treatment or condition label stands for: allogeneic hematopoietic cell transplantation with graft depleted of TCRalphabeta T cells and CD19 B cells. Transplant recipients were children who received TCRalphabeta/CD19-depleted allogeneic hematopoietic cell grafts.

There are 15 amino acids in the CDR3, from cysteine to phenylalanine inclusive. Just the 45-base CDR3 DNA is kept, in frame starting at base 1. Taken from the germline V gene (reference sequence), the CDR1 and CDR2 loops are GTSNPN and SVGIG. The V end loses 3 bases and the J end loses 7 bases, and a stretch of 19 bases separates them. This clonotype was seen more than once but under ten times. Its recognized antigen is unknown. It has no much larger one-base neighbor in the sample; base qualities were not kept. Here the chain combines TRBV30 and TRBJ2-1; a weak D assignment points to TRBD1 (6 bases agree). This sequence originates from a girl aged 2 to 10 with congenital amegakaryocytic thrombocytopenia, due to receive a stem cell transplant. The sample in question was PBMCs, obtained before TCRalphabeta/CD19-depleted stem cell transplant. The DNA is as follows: TGTGCCTGGAGCGACTATGGGGGCTTCGGGAATGAGCAGTTCTTC. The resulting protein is CAWSDYGGFGNEQFF.